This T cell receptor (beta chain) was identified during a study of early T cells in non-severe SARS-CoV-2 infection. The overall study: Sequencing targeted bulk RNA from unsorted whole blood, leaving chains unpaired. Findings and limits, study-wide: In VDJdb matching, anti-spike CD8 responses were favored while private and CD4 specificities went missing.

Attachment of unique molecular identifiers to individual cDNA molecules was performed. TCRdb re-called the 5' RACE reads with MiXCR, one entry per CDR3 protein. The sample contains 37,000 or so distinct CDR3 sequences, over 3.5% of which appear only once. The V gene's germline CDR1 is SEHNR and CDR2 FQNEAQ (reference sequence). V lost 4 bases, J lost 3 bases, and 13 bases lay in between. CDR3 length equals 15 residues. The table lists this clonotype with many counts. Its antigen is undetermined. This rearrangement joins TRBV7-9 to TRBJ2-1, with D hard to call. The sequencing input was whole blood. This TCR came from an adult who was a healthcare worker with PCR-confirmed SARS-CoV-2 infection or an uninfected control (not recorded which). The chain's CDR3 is CASSSTWEFYNEQFF. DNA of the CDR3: TGTGCCAGCAGCTCCACGTGGGAATTCTACAATGAGCAGTTCTTC.